These T cell receptor beta chains were read from a single sample in a study of blood T cells in healthy people across ages. One entry per CDR3 protein results from TCRdb running MiXCR on the 5' RACE reads. The sample carries approximately 880,000 distinct CDR3 sequences, roughly 52% recorded once. The sequencing sample was made of blood. These receptors were collected from a man younger than 45 in good health. Both conserved end residues are part of each CDR3. The D gene is left open where the match is weak. A row's size may be missing; if present it is once, few, many or a size class.

clone_size: NA; v_call: TRBV30; d_call: NA; j_call: TRBJ2-7; cdr3_aa: CAWSSGYEQYF; cdr3_nt: TGTGCCTGGAGTTCAGGATACGAGCAGTACTTC
clone_size: few; v_call: TRBV29-1; d_call: NA; j_call: TRBJ1-2; cdr3_aa: CSVDGGGYTF; cdr3_nt: TGCAGCGTTGACGGTGGGGGCTACACCTTC
clone_size: NA; v_call: TRBV9; d_call: NA; j_call: TRBJ2-5; cdr3_aa: CASSAGMSETQYF; cdr3_nt: TGTGCCAGCAGCGCCGGTATGTCGGAGACCCAGTACTTC
clone_size: few; v_call: TRBV29-1; d_call: NA; j_call: TRBJ2-1; cdr3_aa: CSVDEAPSYNEQFF; cdr3_nt: TGCAGCGTTGACGAGGCCCCCTCCTACAATGAGCAGTTCTTC
clone_size: NA; v_call: TRBV10-3; d_call: NA; j_call: TRBJ2-7; cdr3_aa: CAISPGRDRAFYEQYF; cdr3_nt: TGTGCCATCAGTCCCGGACGGGACCGAGCTTTTTACGAGCAGTACTTC
clone_size: few; v_call: TRBV10-3; d_call: NA; j_call: TRBJ2-5; cdr3_aa: CASGDRGRGQETQYF; cdr3_nt: TGTGCCTCGGGGGATCGGGGCAGGGGGCAAGAGACCCAGTACTTC
clone_size: NA; v_call: TRBV20-1; d_call: NA; j_call: TRBJ2-7; cdr3_aa: CSASLQDPYEQYF; cdr3_nt: TGCAGTGCTAGTTTACAGGACCCCTACGAGCAGTACTTC
clone_size: NA; v_call: TRBV12-3/TRBV12-4; d_call: TRBD2; j_call: TRBJ2-3; cdr3_aa: CASSLAGGEVDTQYF; cdr3_nt: TGTGCCAGCAGTTTAGCCGGGGGGGAAGTAGATACGCAGTATTTT
clone_size: NA; v_call: TRBV20-1; d_call: NA; j_call: TRBJ2-3; cdr3_aa: CSALAATDTQYF; cdr3_nt: TGCAGTGCTTTAGCCGCCACAGATACGCAGTATTTT
clone_size: NA; v_call: TRBV2; d_call: TRBD1; j_call: TRBJ2-3; cdr3_aa: CASRTGLSTDTQYF; cdr3_nt: TGTGCCAGCAGGACAGGGCTAAGCACAGATACGCAGTATTTT
clone_size: NA; v_call: TRBV7-2; d_call: NA; j_call: TRBJ2-3; cdr3_aa: CASSLVGWGADTQYF; cdr3_nt: TGTGCCAGCAGCTTAGTCGGCTGGGGGGCGGATACGCAGTATTTT
clone_size: few; v_call: TRBV25-1; d_call: NA; j_call: TRBJ1-2; cdr3_aa: CASSPRVNYGYTF; cdr3_nt: TGTGCCAGCAGTCCTAGGGTTAACTATGGCTACACCTTC
clone_size: NA; v_call: TRBV4-3; d_call: NA; j_call: TRBJ1-2; cdr3_aa: CASSQDREDGYTF; cdr3_nt: TGCGCCAGCAGCCAAGATCGAGAGGACGGCTACACCTTC
clone_size: few; v_call: TRBV2; d_call: TRBD1; j_call: TRBJ2-7; cdr3_aa: CASRDAGTGGYEQYF; cdr3_nt: TGTGCCAGCAGAGATGCCGGGACAGGGGGCTACGAGCAGTACTTC
clone_size: NA; v_call: TRBV9; d_call: TRBD1; j_call: TRBJ2-2; cdr3_aa: CASSLSGGANTGELFF; cdr3_nt: TGTGCCAGCAGCCTTTCAGGGGGCGCGAACACCGGGGAGCTGTTTTTT
clone_size: medium-sized; v_call: TRBV6-4; d_call: TRBD1; j_call: TRBJ2-3; cdr3_aa: CASSDGQGADTQYF; cdr3_nt: TGTGCCAGCAGTGACGGACAGGGGGCAGATACGCAGTATTTT
clone_size: NA; v_call: TRBV6-2/TRBV6-3; d_call: TRBD2; j_call: TRBJ2-3; cdr3_aa: CASRAGGSSDTQYF; cdr3_nt: TGTGCCAGCAGAGCGGGGGGCAGTTCAGATACGCAGTATTTT
clone_size: many; v_call: TRBV7-6; d_call: NA; j_call: TRBJ2-5; cdr3_aa: CASSRPKETQYF; cdr3_nt: TGTGCCAGCAGCCGACCTAAAGAGACCCAGTACTTC
clone_size: NA; v_call: TRBV18; d_call: NA; j_call: TRBJ2-7; cdr3_aa: CASSPPMSPLYEQYF; cdr3_nt: TGTGCCAGCTCACCACCGATGAGTCCCCTCTACGAGCAGTACTTC
clone_size: many; v_call: TRBV20-1; d_call: NA; j_call: TRBJ2-1; cdr3_aa: CSARAGGFGFVNEQFF; cdr3_nt: TGCAGTGCTAGGGCAGGGGGGTTCGGTTTCGTCAATGAGCAGTTCTTC
clone_size: few; v_call: TRBV6-2/TRBV6-3; d_call: TRBD1; j_call: TRBJ1-1; cdr3_aa: CASSYPRVATGVSEAFF; cdr3_nt: TGTGCCAGCAGCTATCCCCGCGTAGCGACAGGGGTTTCTGAAGCTTTCTTT
clone_size: NA; v_call: TRBV9; d_call: TRBD2; j_call: TRBJ2-3; cdr3_aa: CASSVEAGVTDTQYF; cdr3_nt: TGTGCCAGCAGCGTAGAGGCGGGGGTAACAGATACGCAGTATTTT
clone_size: few; v_call: TRBV5-1; d_call: NA; j_call: TRBJ1-2; cdr3_aa: CASSPDDPGEGYTF; cdr3_nt: TGCGCCAGCAGCCCAGATGATCCAGGCGAGGGCTACACCTTC
clone_size: once; v_call: TRBV18; d_call: NA; j_call: TRBJ2-4; cdr3_aa: CASSPSSTGLQYF; cdr3_nt: TGTGCCAGCTCACCCTCGTCTACCGGGCTTCAGTACTTC
clone_size: NA; v_call: TRBV7-9; d_call: NA; j_call: TRBJ2-1; cdr3_aa: CASPEDNEQFF; cdr3_nt: TGTGCCAGCCCGGAAGACAATGAGCAGTTCTTC
clone_size: NA; v_call: TRBV6-1; d_call: TRBD1; j_call: TRBJ2-5; cdr3_aa: CASREQGNNQETQYF; cdr3_nt: TGCGCCAGCAGAGAACAGGGGAACAACCAAGAGACCCAGTACTTC
clone_size: few; v_call: TRBV7-3; d_call: TRBD2; j_call: TRBJ2-3; cdr3_aa: CASSDGLAGGTDTQYF; cdr3_nt: TGTGCCAGCAGCGATGGACTAGCGGGGGGCACAGATACGCAGTATTTT
clone_size: NA; v_call: TRBV5-1; d_call: TRBD2; j_call: TRBJ2-1; cdr3_aa: CASSTGTSGDEQFF; cdr3_nt: TGCGCCAGCAGCACCGGGACTAGCGGCGATGAGCAGTTCTTC
clone_size: NA; v_call: TRBV27; d_call: NA; j_call: TRBJ2-5; cdr3_aa: CASHSPNGPRETQYF; cdr3_nt: TGTGCCAGCCACTCCCCCAACGGGCCGAGGGAGACCCAGTACTTC
clone_size: few; v_call: TRBV27; d_call: TRBD1; j_call: TRBJ2-1; cdr3_aa: CASQGQGGHEQFF; cdr3_nt: TGTGCCAGCCAGGGACAGGGAGGGCATGAGCAGTTCTTC
clone_size: few; v_call: TRBV12-3/TRBV12-4; d_call: TRBD1; j_call: TRBJ1-2; cdr3_aa: CASSVQGAPGYTF; cdr3_nt: TGTGCCAGCAGTGTCCAGGGGGCACCTGGCTACACCTTC
clone_size: NA; v_call: TRBV13; d_call: NA; j_call: TRBJ2-3; cdr3_aa: CASSLRGLNTDTQYF; cdr3_nt: TGTGCCAGCAGCTTACGGGGGCTTAACACAGATACGCAGTATTTT
clone_size: NA; v_call: TRBV7-2; d_call: NA; j_call: TRBJ1-6; cdr3_aa: CASSIDNSPLHF; cdr3_nt: TGTGCCAGCAGCATTGATAATTCACCCCTCCACTTT
clone_size: few; v_call: TRBV10-3; d_call: TRBD1; j_call: TRBJ1-2; cdr3_aa: CAISESQGARSYGYTF; cdr3_nt: TGTGCCATCAGTGAGTCCCAGGGGGCTAGGAGCTATGGCTACACCTTC
clone_size: NA; v_call: TRBV15; d_call: NA; j_call: TRBJ2-3; cdr3_aa: CATSRDRLQATDTQYF; cdr3_nt: TGTGCCACCAGCAGAGATCGTCTGCAGGCCACAGATACGCAGTATTTT
clone_size: few; v_call: TRBV29-1; d_call: NA; j_call: TRBJ2-3; cdr3_aa: CSFGSGTDTQYF; cdr3_nt: TGCAGCTTCGGGTCCGGCACAGATACGCAGTATTTT
clone_size: NA; v_call: TRBV10-3; d_call: TRBD1; j_call: TRBJ1-4; cdr3_aa: CAISDVGGGRSTNEKLFF; cdr3_nt: TGTGCCATCAGTGATGTTGGAGGGGGCCGGTCAACTAATGAAAAACTGTTTTTT
clone_size: few; v_call: TRBV12-3/TRBV12-4; d_call: NA; j_call: TRBJ1-2; cdr3_aa: CASSFFSLGFCTF; cdr3_nt: TGTGCCAGCAGTTTCTTCTCTTTGGGTTTCTGCACCTTC